A selection of T cell receptor beta chains follows, all from one sample in a study of blood T cell repertoires in COVID-19. Assay used: immunoSEQ multiplex PCR; TCRdb lists only in-frame clones, some missing. The sample shows about 35,000 clones, 87% of them seen only once. The sequencing sample was made of peripheral blood. The origin of the receptors is a man older than 75 with active COVID-19. Each CDR3 is given with its conserved first and last residue. Each record gives: D gene, V gene, clone size, J gene, CDR3 protein, CDR3 DNA. The D gene is left open where the match is weak. For some rows the clone size is stated as once, few or many, or as a class when expanded; others skip it.

>TRBD2|TRBV7-9|.|TRBJ2-3
CASSSGLAAWTDTQYF
TGTGCCAGCAGCTCCGGCCTAGCGGCGTGGACAGATACGCAGTATTTT
>.|TRBV19|.|TRBJ2-2
CASRFLGELFF
TGTGCCAGTAGGTTCCTTGGGGAGCTGTTTTTT
>TRBD1|TRBV20-1|.|TRBJ1-1
CRGGKTEAFF
TGCAGAGGGGGCAAGACTGAAGCTTTCTTT
>TRBD2|TRBV5-1|.|TRBJ2-7
CASSVSLGGSYEQYF
TGCGCCAGCAGCGTTAGTCTCGGGGGGTCCTACGAGCAGTACTTC
>.|TRBV10-1|.|TRBJ1-2
CASSESRGDGYTF
TGCGCCAGCAGTGAGTCGCGAGGCGATGGCTACACCTTC
>.|TRBV27|.|TRBJ2-5
CASSYYLGVQETQYF
TGTGCCAGCAGCTATTATCTGGGTGTACAGGAGACCCAGTACTTC
>.|TRBV24-1|.|TRBJ2-6
CATSDFRQAGANVLTF
TGTGCCACCAGTGATTTCAGGCAGGCTGGGGCCAACGTCCTGACTTTC
>.|TRBV13|.|TRBJ1-4
CASSLFKGATNEKLFF
TGTGCCAGCAGCTTATTTAAGGGAGCAACTAATGAAAAACTGTTTTTT
>TRBD1|TRBV4-3|.|TRBJ2-5
CASSQGQGGETQYF
TGCGCCAGCAGCCAGGGACAGGGCGGAGAGACCCAGTACTTC
>.|TRBV4-1|.|TRBJ1-2
CASSLDQDQGYGYTF
TGCGCCAGCAGCCTAGATCAGGACCAGGGCTATGGCTACACCTTC
>TRBD1|TRBV28|.|TRBJ1-5
CASSSTGVVQPQHF
TGTGCCAGCAGTTCGACAGGGGTCGTTCAGCCCCAGCATTTT
>.|TRBV10-2|once|TRBJ1-2
CASSGQTNYGYTF
TGCGCCAGCAGTGGACAGACTAACTATGGCTACACCTTC
>.|TRBV9|.|TRBJ1-1
CASSVVDGAEAFF
TGTGCCAGCAGCGTAGTCGATGGGGCGGAAGCTTTCTTT
>.|TRBV28|once|TRBJ2-1
CASSILPPYNEQFF
TGTGCCAGCAGTATACTTCCACCCTACAATGAGCAGTTCTTC
>.|TRBV30|once|TRBJ1-1
CAWSWDIRLEAFF
TGTGCCTGGAGTTGGGACATCAGGCTTGAAGCTTTCTTT
>TRBD1|TRBV5-4|.|TRBJ2-7
CASSSGGTGSYEQYF
TGTGCCAGCAGTTCCGGTGGGACAGGGTCCTACGAGCAGTACTTC
>TRBD2|TRBV10-1|.|TRBJ2-5
CASSDVGTSGTYGETQYF
TGCGCCAGCAGTGATGTCGGGACTAGCGGGACCTATGGAGAGACCCAGTACTTC
>.|TRBV18|.|TRBJ2-7
CASSNLPDNSYEQYF
TGTGCCAGCTCAAACCTCCCGGACAACTCCTACGAGCAGTACTTC
>TRBD2|TRBV28|.|TRBJ2-5
CARDGLAGVETQYF
TGTGCCAGGGATGGACTAGCGGGAGTGGAGACCCAGTACTTC
>.|TRBV5-1|.|TRBJ1-2
CASSLQGYGYTF
TGCGCCAGCAGCTTACAGGGTTATGGCTACACCTTC